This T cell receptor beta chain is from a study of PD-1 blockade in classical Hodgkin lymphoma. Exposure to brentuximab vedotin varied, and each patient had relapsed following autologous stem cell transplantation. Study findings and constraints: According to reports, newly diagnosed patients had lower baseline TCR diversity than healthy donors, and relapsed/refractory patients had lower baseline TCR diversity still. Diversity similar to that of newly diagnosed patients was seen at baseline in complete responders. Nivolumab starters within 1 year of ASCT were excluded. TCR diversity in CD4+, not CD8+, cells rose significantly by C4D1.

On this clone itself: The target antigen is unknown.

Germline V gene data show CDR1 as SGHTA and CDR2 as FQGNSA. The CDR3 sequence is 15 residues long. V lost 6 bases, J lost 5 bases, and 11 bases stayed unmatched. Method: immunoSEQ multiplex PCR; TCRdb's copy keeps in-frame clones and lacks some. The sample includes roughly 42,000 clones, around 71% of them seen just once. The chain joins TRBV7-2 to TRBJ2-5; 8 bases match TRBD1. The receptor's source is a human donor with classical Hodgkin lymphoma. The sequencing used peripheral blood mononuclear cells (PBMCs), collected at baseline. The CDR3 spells CASRAGTGLLETQYF. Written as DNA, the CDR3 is TGTGCCAGCAGGGCCGGGACAGGTTTATTGGAGACCCAGTACTTC.